A selection of T cell receptor beta chains follows, all from one sample in a study of cytomegalovirus exposure and HLA in healthy donors. Data came from immunoSEQ multiplex PCR; TCRdb stores just in-frame clones and leaves some out. The sample lists about 180,000 clones, more than 75% seen once, with over 2% in the top ten. Sequencing input: PBMCs. Receptor source: a woman in her 30s in good health and CMV-seropositive. Both conserved end residues are part of each CDR3. D genes are given only for firm matches. Some rows mark clone size as missing; the rest say once, few, many or name a class of expanded clone.

J: TRBJ2-3; D: TRBD2; size: .; V: TRBV4-3; CDR3: CASSQEGSGGVDTQYF; DNA: TGCGCCAGCAGCCAAGAAGGTAGCGGGGGGGTAGATACGCAGTATTTT
J: TRBJ1-5; D: .; size: .; V: TRBV11-3; CDR3: CASSQANQPQHF; DNA: TGTGCCAGCAGTCAAGCTAATCAGCCCCAGCATTTT
J: TRBJ2-7; D: .; size: .; V: TRBV29-1; CDR3: CSVSGGPPSEQYF; DNA: TGCAGCGTTTCCGGCGGTCCCCCTTCCGAGCAGTACTTC
J: TRBJ1-3; D: .; size: .; V: TRBV19; CDR3: CASRDRPSGNTIYF; DNA: TGTGCCAGTCGTGACAGGCCCTCTGGAAACACCATATATTTT
J: TRBJ2-5; D: TRBD2; size: .; V: TRBV10-3; CDR3: CAISVGGGEETQYF; DNA: TGTGCCATCAGTGTCGGCGGGGGGGAGGAGACCCAGTACTTC
J: TRBJ1-5; D: TRBD1; size: .; V: TRBV19; CDR3: CATLPRTGIRGQPQHF; DNA: TGTGCCACACTTCCAAGGACAGGGATTCGGGGTCAGCCCCAGCATTTT
J: TRBJ1-2; D: .; size: .; V: TRBV7-2; CDR3: CASSMTFNYGYTF; DNA: TGTGCCAGCAGCATGACATTTAACTATGGCTACACCTTC
J: TRBJ1-2; D: .; size: .; V: TRBV4-2; CDR3: CASSQDWGQGRGYTF; DNA: TGTGCCAGCAGCCAAGATTGGGGGCAGGGTAGAGGCTACACCTTC
J: TRBJ2-3; D: .; size: .; V: TRBV11-2; CDR3: CASSFAVLFTDTQYF; DNA: TGTGCCAGCAGCTTTGCGGTGCTGTTCACAGATACGCAGTATTTT
J: TRBJ1-2; D: TRBD1; size: .; V: TRBV5-8; CDR3: CASSLAGDREGSDGYTF; DNA: TGTGCCAGCAGCTTGGCGGGGGACAGGGAGGGGTCTGATGGCTACACCTTC
J: TRBJ2-2; D: .; size: few; V: TRBV7-2; CDR3: CASSFPGTGELFF; DNA: TGTGCCAGCAGCTTTCCCGGCACCGGGGAGCTGTTTTTT
J: TRBJ1-6; D: TRBD1; size: .; V: TRBV11-3; CDR3: CASSARQGRESPLHF; DNA: TGTGCCAGCAGCGCCCGACAGGGGAGGGAATCACCCCTCCACTTT
J: TRBJ1-6; D: TRBD1; size: .; V: TRBV5-8; CDR3: CASSLEQGASSPLHF; DNA: TGTGCCAGCAGCTTGGAGCAGGGGGCGAGTTCACCCCTCCACTTT
J: TRBJ2-1; D: TRBD2; size: .; V: TRBV28; CDR3: CASSSYHYPTSGAYNEQFF; DNA: TGTGCCAGCAGTTCCTACCACTACCCGACTAGCGGGGCCTACAATGAGCAGTTCTTC
J: TRBJ1-6; D: .; size: .; V: TRBV30; CDR3: CAWSSGQGNSPLHF; DNA: TGTGCCTGGAGCTCCGGCCAGGGGAATTCACCCCTCCACTTT
J: TRBJ2-3; D: .; size: .; V: TRBV27; CDR3: CATRRGSTDTQYF; DNA: TGTGCCACCCGGCGGGGTAGTACAGATACGCAGTATTTT
J: TRBJ2-5; D: TRBD2; size: once; V: TRBV19; CDR3: CASSPLGLAGGETQYF; DNA: TGTGCCAGTAGTCCCTTGGGACTAGCGGGGGGAGAGACCCAGTACTTC
J: TRBJ2-5; D: TRBD2; size: .; V: TRBV7-9; CDR3: CASTRTSGPQETQYF; DNA: TGTGCCAGCACACGGACTAGCGGACCACAAGAGACCCAGTACTTC
J: TRBJ2-3; D: .; size: .; V: TRBV7-8; CDR3: CASSLDLGSRDTQYF; DNA: TGTGCCAGCAGCTTAGATCTAGGTAGCCGTGATACGCAGTATTTT
J: TRBJ2-5; D: TRBD2; size: .; V: TRBV9; CDR3: CASSPPGTSGGAGETQYF; DNA: TGTGCCAGCAGCCCTCCCGGGACTAGCGGGGGGGCCGGTGAGACCCAGTACTTC
J: TRBJ2-7; D: TRBD1; size: once; V: TRBV27; CDR3: CASSRTGQGYEQYF; DNA: TGTGCCAGCAGTCGTACGGGACAGGGCTACGAGCAGTACTTC
J: TRBJ2-1; D: .; size: few; V: TRBV10-1; CDR3: CASSDNTGTSYNEQFF; DNA: TGCGCCAGCAGTGACAACACCGGGACATCCTACAATGAGCAGTTCTTC
J: TRBJ2-7; D: .; size: .; V: TRBV14; CDR3: CASSHPGSLRYF; DNA: TGTGCCAGCAGCCATCCGGGTTCCCTTAGGTACTTC
J: TRBJ2-1; D: TRBD2; size: .; V: TRBV28; CDR3: CASSLELAGGKEQFF; DNA: TGTGCCAGCAGTTTAGAACTAGCGGGGGGTAAAGAGCAGTTCTTC
J: TRBJ2-7; D: TRBD2; size: .; V: TRBV2; CDR3: CASSDPGTGGDEQYF; DNA: TGTGCCAGCAGTGACCCCGGGACGGGGGGGGACGAGCAGTACTTC
J: TRBJ2-5; D: .; size: few; V: TRBV6-1; CDR3: CASSGLGRSETQYF; DNA: TGTGCCAGCAGTGGACTAGGTAGATCAGAGACCCAGTACTTC
J: TRBJ1-1; D: TRBD1; size: .; V: TRBV23-1; CDR3: CASSQSGHRDRHTEAFF; DNA: TGCGCCAGCAGTCAATCTGGGCACCGGGACAGACACACTGAAGCTTTCTTT
J: TRBJ1-3; D: .; size: few; V: TRBV4-3; CDR3: CASSQGAGVAGNTIYF; DNA: TGCGCCAGCAGCCAAGGAGCGGGAGTCGCTGGAAACACCATATATTTT
J: TRBJ2-7; D: .; size: .; V: TRBV6-1; CDR3: CASSEVTYEQYF; DNA: TGTGCCAGCAGTGAAGTAACCTACGAGCAGTACTTC
J: TRBJ2-5; D: TRBD2; size: .; V: TRBV4-2; CDR3: CASSQESGRGETQYF; DNA: TGTGCCAGCAGCCAAGAGTCCGGGAGGGGAGAGACCCAGTACTTC
J: TRBJ2-2; D: TRBD1; size: .; V: TRBV11-2; CDR3: CASSLLGQGLAGELFF; DNA: TGTGCCAGCAGCTTACTGGGACAGGGGTTGGCCGGGGAGCTGTTTTTT
J: TRBJ1-5; D: .; size: .; V: TRBV19; CDR3: CASSKAASGGNQPQHF; DNA: TGTGCCAGTAGTAAAGCAGCCTCCGGGGGCAATCAGCCCCAGCATTTT
J: TRBJ2-1; D: .; size: .; V: TRBV4-2; CDR3: CASSQEGGGRCNEQFF; DNA: TGTGCCAGCAGCCAAGAGGGAGGCGGAAGATGCAATGAGCAGTTCTTC